Described below is a single T cell receptor beta chain sequence and its context. Some clones are missing from TCRdb's copy, which holds only in-frame ones; the method was immunoSEQ multiplex PCR. The data contain under 400,000 clones, more than 75% of them singletons. This CDR3 has 15 residues. Between the trimmed V and J ends, which lost 6 bases and 3 bases, there was a span of 16 bases. CDR1 is MDHEN and CDR2 is SYDVKM in the germline V gene. This entry belongs to a study of Ad26.COV2.S vaccination and SARS-CoV-2 variants. Stated treatment: around 19 received Ad26.COV2.S at low or high dose, single or two shots; roughly five received placebo; per-sample allocation not given. Each sample was drawn 63 days after the first injection (of vaccine or placebo).

The input for sequencing was peripheral blood, taken in a trial of Ad26.COV2.S vaccine versus placebo. The chain recombines TRBV28 with TRBJ2-3; D is perhaps TRBD2 (6 bases). The clonotype comes from a person between 18 and 65 years old who received the Ad26.COV2.S COVID-19 vaccine or a placebo. The CDR3 bases are TGTGCCAGCAGCCCCGGTGCGGGGAGAACAGATACGCAGTATTTT. Translated: CASSPGAGRTDTQYF.